This is a list of T cell receptor beta chains from one sample in a study of shared clonotypes between healthy human individuals. The data were produced by immunoSEQ multiplex PCR, yet TCRdb's version contains in-frame clones alone and is incomplete. There are hundreds of thousands of clones in the sample; around 97% occur only once, and less than 0.065% lies in the top ten. Sample: naive CD4+ T cells sorted from blood. These receptor sequences come from a woman in her thirties in good health. Both conserved end residues are part of each CDR3. A D gene is named only where the DNA matches it firmly. Size tells how often a clone was seen (once, few, many) or the class of an expanded clone, and some rows leave it out.

j_call clone_size v_call d_call cdr3_nt cdr3_aa
TRBJ2-5 NA TRBV5-1 NA TGCGCCAGCAGCTTGGCGGGAGTAAAAGAGACCCAGTACTTC CASSLAGVKETQYF
TRBJ2-5 NA TRBV5-8 NA TGTGCCAGCAGCCCTGACGGGATCCGCGGGGAGACCCAGTACTTC CASSPDGIRGETQYF
TRBJ2-5 NA TRBV25-1 NA TGTGCCAGCACAAAAGGGGGGGCTCGGGAGACCCAGTACTTC CASTKGGARETQYF
TRBJ1-2 NA TRBV10-3 NA TGTGCCATCAGTGGTTTCAACTATGGCTACACCTTC CAISGFNYGYTF
TRBJ2-7 NA TRBV28 NA TGTGCCAGCAGTTCCACTGACGGCCCCCGGTACTTC CASSSTDGPRYF
TRBJ1-5 NA TRBV7-2 TRBD1 TGTGCCAGCAGCTCACAGGGGTTAGTTAGCAATCAGCCCCAGCATTTT CASSSQGLVSNQPQHF
TRBJ2-3 NA TRBV28 NA TGTGCCAGCAGTTTCGTTCAGAACGAGGCTACGCAGTATTTT CASSFVQNEATQYF
TRBJ2-3 NA TRBV4-1 NA TGCGCCAGCAGCCAAGGCTTCGACCAACTCACAGATACGCAGTATTTT CASSQGFDQLTDTQYF
TRBJ2-7 NA TRBV10-2 NA TGCGCCAGCAGTGAGGTCAATTCCTACGAGCAGTACTTC CASSEVNSYEQYF
TRBJ1-2 NA TRBV28 NA TGTGCCAGCACCCCAGGAGCTAACTATGGCTACACCTTC CASTPGANYGYTF
TRBJ2-1 NA TRBV7-9 TRBD2 TGTGCCAGCAGCCCCAACCAGGCGGGAGGGCCAAAGGAGGAGCAGTTCTTC CASSPNQAGGPKEEQFF
TRBJ1-5 NA TRBV27 NA TGTGCCAGCAGTTTAGCCGTCAGAGGGCAGCCCCAGCATTTT CASSLAVRGQPQHF
TRBJ1-5 NA TRBV4-1 NA TGCGCCAGCAGCCAAGTCACCGACAATCAGCCCCAGCATTTT CASSQVTDNQPQHF
TRBJ1-1 NA TRBV28 NA TGTGCCAGCAGTTTCCCCCAGGGAGGAGTGAACACTGAAGCTTTCTTT CASSFPQGGVNTEAFF
TRBJ2-7 NA TRBV28 TRBD2 TGTGCCAGCAGCCGAGGGGGGAGCGGGAGGGCTAGCGAGCAGTACTTC CASSRGGSGRASEQYF
TRBJ1-3 NA TRBV19 NA TGTGCCAGTAGTCCAGGGATCGACTCTGGAAACACCATATATTTT CASSPGIDSGNTIYF
TRBJ2-1 NA TRBV4-1 TRBD2 TGCGCCAGCAGCCCCCTAGCGGGAACCTACAATGAGCAGTTCTTC CASSPLAGTYNEQFF
TRBJ2-7 NA TRBV6-4 TRBD2 TGTGCCAGCAGTGACTCAGGGACTAGCTCGGACGAGCAGTACTTC CASSDSGTSSDEQYF
TRBJ2-7 NA TRBV6-4 NA TGTGCCAGCAGTGACCCCCTCCGGGGGCACTCCTACGAGCAGTACTTC CASSDPLRGHSYEQYF
TRBJ2-2 NA TRBV27 TRBD2 TGTGCCACCAGGGGACTAGCGGGAGTACCCGGGGAGCTGTTTTTT CATRGLAGVPGELFF
TRBJ1-1 NA TRBV19 NA TGTGCCAGTAGTATCCCGGGATTGAACACTGAAGCTTTCTTT CASSIPGLNTEAFF
TRBJ2-1 NA TRBV5-8 NA TGTGCCAGCAGCCGCCGGGGCCATACCTACAATGAGCAGTTCTTC CASSRRGHTYNEQFF
TRBJ2-1 NA TRBV28 TRBD1 TGTGCCAGCAGTTTAGCTGGACAGGGAAACAATGAGCAGTTCTTC CASSLAGQGNNEQFF
TRBJ1-5 once TRBV28 NA TGTGCCAGCAGAGTAACGGGATGGGGTCGCAATCAGCCCCAGCATTTT CASRVTGWGRNQPQHF
TRBJ1-5 NA TRBV28 TRBD1 TGTGCCAGCAGTTTAAGGACAGGTATCTTCAATCAGCCCCAGCATTTT CASSLRTGIFNQPQHF
TRBJ1-1 NA TRBV19 TRBD1 TGTGCCAGTAGTATCAACGGACAGGGGGGCCAGAACACTGAAGCTTTCTTT CASSINGQGGQNTEAFF
TRBJ1-5 NA TRBV28 NA TGTGCCAGCAGTTTATCCCGGCTCGGAGGCAATCAGCCCCAGCATTTT CASSLSRLGGNQPQHF
TRBJ2-6 NA TRBV28 TRBD1 TGTGCCAGCAGTTTCCCGGGACAGGGGACGCCCCGCGTCCTGACTTTC CASSFPGQGTPRVLTF
TRBJ2-1 NA TRBV6-6 TRBD1 TGTGCCAGCAGTTACCCGACAGGGGTGGGCAATGAGCAGTTCTTC CASSYPTGVGNEQFF
TRBJ1-4 NA TRBV28 NA TGTGCCATCTTAGGGCCGTTAACTAATGAAAAACTGTTTTTT CAILGPLTNEKLFF
TRBJ1-3 NA TRBV27 NA TGTGCCAGCAGCCCCTACTCTGGAAACACCATATATTTT CASSPYSGNTIYF
TRBJ1-1 NA TRBV19 NA TGTGCCAGCCGACTCCCGGAGAACACTGAAGCTTTCTTT CASRLPENTEAFF
TRBJ2-1 NA TRBV5-8 TRBD1 TGTACCAGCAGCTCGGGACAGGGGGGAAGGAATGAGCAGTTCTTC CTSSSGQGGRNEQFF
TRBJ1-2 NA TRBV29-1 TRBD1 TGCAGCGTTGCGGACAGGTTCTATGGCTACACCTTC CSVADRFYGYTF
TRBJ1-1 NA TRBV10-3 NA TGTGCCATCAGTGAGTCGACCGGGGGAGGAACTTTCTTT CAISESTGGGTFF
TRBJ1-4 NA TRBV2 TRBD1 TGTGCCAGCTTTAGCTACCGGGACAGGGGGCGCTGGGAAAAACTGTTTTTT CASFSYRDRGRWEKLFF
TRBJ2-4 NA TRBV19 NA TGTGCCAGTAGTATCGGGGGCTCGACCATTCAGTACTTC CASSIGGSTIQYF
TRBJ1-1 NA TRBV5-1 NA TGCGCCAGCAGCTGGGAAGGGGCCGCGGGGGCAGGGGAAGCTTTCTTT CASSWEGAAGAGEAFF
TRBJ1-3 NA TRBV15 NA TGTGCCACCAGCAGAGATAAACACTCTGGAAACACCATATATTTT CATSRDKHSGNTIYF
TRBJ2-1 NA TRBV5-8 TRBD2 TGTGCCAGCAGCTTGTGGGCCTCCGGGAGGGCCTCTGATGAGCAGTTCTTC CASSLWASGRASDEQFF
TRBJ1-4 NA TRBV23-1 TRBD1 TGCGCCAGCAGTCACACCGGGACAGCGCCTAGGGAACTGTTTTTT CASSHTGTAPRELFF
TRBJ2-3 NA TRBV29-1 TRBD2 TGCAGCGTTGAAACTAGCGGGAATCCCCTCCTTGGCACAGATACGCAGTATTTT CSVETSGNPLLGTDTQYF